This T cell receptor (beta chain) came from a study of blood T cell repertoires in COVID-19. The overall study: The study drew acute and convalescent COVID-19 samples from the United States, Italy and Spain. PBMCs, B-cell-depleted T cells, or T cells were the source of the cDNA or gDNA that made up the material.

Enrolled during active infection, Seattle patients were then followed longitudinally. Original data processing: Amplification with reference gene primers provided the estimates of nucleated cell counts. The protocol was immunoSEQ multiplex PCR, while the TCRdb copy is restricted to in-frame clones and leaves out a portion. The V and J calls and clone size are taken from that table; D and trimming were inferred from the DNA. This repertoire shows 150,000 or so clones, 65% to 90% found once; its top ten account for roughly an eighth. The CDR3 totals 15 residues. Germline CDR1 SGDLS, CDR2 YYNGEE. V shed 0 bases, J shed 5 bases, and the junction held 3 bases outside the gene matches.

Sequenced sample: peripheral blood. The V gene is TRBV9, the J gene TRBJ2-1; 9 nucleotides line up with TRBD1. The source is a woman aged 55-70 years with COVID-19, enrolled during active disease. The CDR3 DNA is TGTGCCAGCAGCGTAGGGGGACAGGGAAACAATGAGCAGTTCTTC. Amino acid sequence: CASSVGGQGNNEQFF.